These 29 T cell receptor beta chains share one sample of origin, sequenced in a study of T cell responses to AZD1222 COVID-19 vaccine. Here immunoSEQ multiplex PCR was the method, and the copy in TCRdb shows in-frame clones only, minus some. Here the sample spans approximately 96,000 clones, 80% to 95% being singletons. Sequenced here: peripheral blood, sampled 28 days after the second AZD1222 dose. The origin of the receptors is an adult who received the AZD1222 COVID-19 vaccine.

The chain couples TRBV7-9 to TRBJ1-3; D gene ambiguous. The ends were cut back, 1 base at V and 3 bases at J, with 22 bases in the middle. Germline CDR1 and CDR2: SEHNR and FQNEAQ (reference sequence). CDR3 size: 19 residues. In DNA, the CDR3 is TGTGCCAGCAGCTTAGATTGGCGGTCAGCGAGAAAGTTTGGAAACACCATATATTTT. Protein: CASSLDWRSARKFGNTIYF.

This sequence joins TRBV6-5 and TRBJ2-3, with D maybe TRBD2 (5 bases). V was trimmed by 2 bases and J by 8 bases, leaving 14 bases between them. This CDR3 is 14 amino acids long. Germline lookup yields CDR1 MNHEY and CDR2 SVGAGI. The DNA for the CDR3 is TGTGCCAGCAGTTACCTCCCGGAGGATGCTACGCAGTATTTT. Amino acids: CASSYLPEDATQYF.

Here the CDR3 reads CASSLTLRPKLFF. In nucleotides, the CDR3 is TGTGCCAGCAGTCTTACATTACGGCCGAAACTGTTTTTT. V usage is TRBV28 and J usage is TRBJ1-4, with D hard to call. Trimming stripped 5 bases from V and 11 bases from J, with 15 bases between. CDR1 is MDHEN, CDR2 SYDVKM, per germline. This CDR3 contains 13 residues.

The rearrangement links TRBV28 to TRBJ2-3; D might be TRBD1 or TRBD2, each matching 5 bases. The V gene's germline CDR1 is MDHEN and CDR2 SYDVKM. The CDR3 runs to 17 residues. Deletions cut 1 base from V and 6 bases from J, with 20 bases between. CDR3 loop: CASSLYKTGRGTDTQYF. For the CDR3, the DNA is TGTGCCAGCAGTTTATATAAAACGGGCCGAGGGACGGATACGCAGTATTTT.

V is TRBV2 and J is TRBJ1-5; a possible D gene is TRBD1 (5 bases). CDR1 SNHLY and CDR2 FYNNEI come from the germline V gene. The ends were cut back, 6 bases at V and 7 bases at J, with 13 bases in the middle. The CDR3 has 13 residues. In nucleotides, the CDR3 is TGTGCCAGCAGCGAACCCAGGGTGCAGCCCCAGCATTTT. Its translation: CASSEPRVQPQHF.

The V gene is TRBV5-1, the J gene TRBJ1-1, with D unclear. The CDR3 consists of 13 residues. The germline CDR1 and CDR2 sequences are SGHRS and YFSETQ. The V end lost 0 bases, the J end lost 8 bases, and 11 bases lay between the germline ends. CDR3 sequence reads: CASSLEYTSEAFF. The CDR3 DNA sequence: TGCGCCAGCAGCTTGGAGTACACATCGGAAGCTTTCTTT.

The chain recombines TRBV7-2 with TRBJ2-1, with 7 bases matching TRBD2. The CDR3 contains 14 residues. J was trimmed by 9 bases and V by 3 bases; bases with no gene match: 8. CDR1 and CDR2 (germline): SGHTA, FQGNSA. Written as DNA, the CDR3 is TGTGCCAGCAGCTTCGCTGGCCGGGGGGTTGAGCAGTTCTTC. Translation: CASSFAGRGVEQFF.

The gene calls are TRBV2 and TRBJ1-1; D possibly corresponds to TRBD1 (6 bases). The CDR3 runs to 14 residues. The V end lost 8 bases, the J end lost 1 base, and 14 bases lay between the germline ends. Per germline, CDR1 SNHLY and CDR2 FYNNEI. The CDR3 nucleotides read TGTGCCAGCGTATGGGACATGGGGAACACTGAAGCTTTCTTT. It is translated as CASVWDMGNTEAFF.

This chain links TRBV6-2 or TRBV6-3 with TRBJ1-5; possible D gene TRBD1, 5 bases. In germline, CDR1 is MNHEY, CDR2 SVGEGT. CDR3 size: 14 residues. V lost 0 bases to trimming and J lost 7 bases, with 10 bases between them. The chain's CDR3 is CASSYSLGDQPQHF. The CDR3 DNA is TGTGCCAGCAGTTACTCGTTAGGGGACCAGCCCCAGCATTTT.

The rearrangement links TRBV9 to TRBJ1-4, with TRBD1 matching 9 bases. After removal of 3 bases from V and 7 bases from J, the junction contained 4 bases not matched to a gene. The CDR3 runs to 14 residues. From germline, CDR1 is SGDLS and CDR2 YYNGEE. This CDR3 reads CASSETGGFEKLFF. CDR3 coding DNA: TGTGCCAGCAGCGAGACAGGGGGATTTGAAAAACTGTTTTTT. Looking up the rest from reference TRBV9 and TRBJ1-4 gives the full variable domain: DSGVTQTPKHLITATGQRVTLRCSPRSGDLSVYWYQQSLDQGLQFLIQYYNGEERAKGNILERFSAQQFPDLHSELNLSSLELGDSALYFCASSETGGFEKLFFGSGTQLSVL.

The rearrangement uses TRBV29-1 and TRBJ1-1; D perhaps matches TRBD1 (6 bases). Germline V CDR1 and CDR2: SQVTM, ANQGSEA. The V and J ends lost 4 bases and 1 base respectively, with 10 bases between them. The CDR3 extends over 13 amino acids. CDR3 sequence: CSVVDSANTEAFF. The CDR3 region has the DNA TGCAGCGTTGTGGACAGTGCGAACACTGAAGCTTTCTTT.

The chain combines TRBV6-4 with TRBJ1-4; the D gene is possibly TRBD1 (6 bases). The CDR3 totals 17 residues. Germline V gene sequence: CDR1 MRHNA, CDR2 SNTAGT. Deletions cut 8 bases from V and 5 bases from J, with 24 bases between. The CDR3 nucleotides read TGTGCCAGCCTCTGGGGGGGCCAACCTCGCCCCAATGAAAAACTGTTTTTT. It encodes CASLWGGQPRPNEKLFF.

The chain has TRBV5-4 and TRBJ2-7; D ambiguous. Per the germline V gene, CDR1 is SGHNT and CDR2 is YYREEE (reference sequence). The CDR3 loop spans 12 amino acids. Trimming stripped 1 base from V and 2 bases from J, with 4 bases between. As DNA, the CDR3 is TGTGCCAGCAGCTTGAACACCTACGAGCAGTACTTC. Protein product: CASSLNTYEQYF. Full variable domain (outside the CDR3, taken from reference TRBV5-4 and TRBJ2-7): ETGVTQSPTHLIKTRGQQVTLRCSSQSGHNTVSWYQQALGQGPQFIFQYYREEENGRGNFPPRFSGLQFPNYSSELNVNALELDDSALYLCASSLNTYEQYFGPGTRLTVT.

The V gene is TRBV7-2, the J gene TRBJ1-2, with 7 bases lining up with TRBD1. Losses at the gene ends were 7 bases for V and 7 bases for J; bases not matched to a gene: 9. Germline V gene lookup returns CDR1 SGHTA and CDR2 FQGNSA. This CDR3 has 13 amino acids. CDR3 sequence reads: CASNLDRMPGYTF. CDR3 sequence (DNA): TGTGCCAGCAACTTGGACAGGATGCCTGGCTACACCTTC.

The chain has TRBV6-6 and TRBJ1-1; D is perhaps TRBD1 (5 bases). Germline V gene sequence: CDR1 MNHNY, CDR2 SVGAGI (reference sequence). This CDR3 contains 15 residues. V was clipped by 0 bases and J by 1 base, with 9 bases between them. CDR3 sequence reads: CASSYSRGGNTEAFF. The CDR3 DNA follows: TGTGCCAGCAGTTACTCGCGTGGGGGGAACACTGAAGCTTTCTTT.

The chain carries TRBV28 and TRBJ1-3, with D perhaps TRBD1 (6 bases). V shed 1 base and J shed 0 bases, with 10 bases lying between them. This CDR3 is built from 16 residues. The germline gives CDR1 MDHEN, CDR2 SYDVKM. Here the CDR3 DNA reads TGTGCCAGCAGTTTATCCGGACAGAGCTCTGGAAACACCATATATTTT. It codes for CASSLSGQSSGNTIYF.

The chain links TRBV9 to TRBJ2-2, with a possible D match to TRBD2 (5 bases). Germline values: CDR1 SGDLS, CDR2 YYNGEE. Trimming left V 8 bases short and J 5 bases short, with 7 bases between. The CDR3 has 11 residues. The CDR3 bases are TGTGCCAGTCGCGGGACCGGGGAGCTGTTTTTT. Translation: CASRGTGELFF.

This clone was observed once. V gene TRBV5-1 combines with J gene TRBJ2-7, with 7 bases lining up with TRBD1. Looked up from germline, CDR1 is SGHRS and CDR2 is YFSETQ. Trimming cost V 9 bases and J 7 bases; bases outside gene matches: 16. This CDR3 is 14 amino acids long. CDR3 in DNA: TGCGCCACCCGACCGGGACAGTGGACGGGGGAGCAGTACTTC. Its protein product is CATRPGQWTGEQYF.

This rearrangement joins TRBV6-2 or TRBV6-3 to TRBJ2-5; possibly TRBD2 for D (7 bases). This CDR3 has 16 amino acids. Looked up from germline, CDR1 is MNHEY and CDR2 is SVGEGT. Trimming took 5 bases from V and 5 from J, leaving 21 bases between them. CDR3 in amino acids: CASSPFAGAKSETQYF. CDR3 nucleotides: TGTGCCAGCAGTCCCTTTGCGGGGGCGAAGAGTGAGACCCAGTACTTC.

The CDR3 DNA sequence: TGCGCCAGCAGCCCCGGAGGACAGGGGTGGTATGGCTACACCTTC. Its translation: CASSPGGQGWYGYTF. The gene calls are TRBV5-1 and TRBJ1-2; 9 bases align to TRBD1. Germline CDR1 reads SGHRS; CDR2 reads YFSETQ. The ends lost 4 bases at V and 5 bases at J; junction bases unmatched: 9. The CDR3 covers 15 residues.

About this clone itself: A read error may account for a junction end that differs from germline. This chain uses TRBV7-7 with TRBJ2-5, with 7 bases that match TRBD1. This CDR3 has 13 amino acids. Germline lookup yields CDR1 SSHAT and CDR2 FNYEAQ (reference sequence). The CDR3 sequence: CASSFTGEETQYF. CDR3 nucleotides: TGTGCTAGCAGCTTCACAGGGGAAGAGACCCAGTACTTC.

V gene TRBV28 combines with J gene TRBJ1-2; 9 bases line up with TRBD1. Trimming took 7 bases from V and 2 from J; bases not matched to a gene: 2. Germline V gene lookup returns CDR1 MDHEN and CDR2 SYDVKM. The CDR3 loop spans 13 amino acids. The chain's CDR3 is CASTGQGNYGYTF. Here the CDR3 DNA reads TGTGCCAGCACCGGACAGGGGAACTATGGCTACACCTTC.

The chain links TRBV4-1 to TRBJ2-7; 10 positions agree with TRBD2. Germline trimming cut 6 bases from V and 7 bases from J; bases unmatched to any gene: 6. CDR1 MGHRA and CDR2 YSYEKL come from the germline V gene. This CDR3 comprises 13 residues. The CDR3 coding sequence is TGCGCCAGCAGTCGGCTAGCGGGAGTAGAGCAGTACTTC. Translation gives CASSRLAGVEQYF.

The rearrangement links TRBV9 to TRBJ2-3; no firm D call. The CDR3 is 14 residues long. Trimming removed 0 bases at V and 0 bases at J, with 5 bases between. From germline, CDR1 is SGDLS and CDR2 YYNGEE. The DNA of the CDR3 is TGTGCCAGCAGCGTAGTACAGAGCACAGATACGCAGTATTTT. Protein product: CASSVVQSTDTQYF.

The rearrangement links TRBV5-1 to TRBJ2-7; D possibly corresponds to TRBD1 (5 bases). The CDR3 contains 14 residues. The V end was cut by 4 bases, the J end by 0 bases, with 11 bases between. CDR1 is SGHRS and CDR2 is YFSETQ in the germline V gene. The CDR3 here is CASSMTVGSYEQYF. The CDR3, as DNA: TGCGCCAGCAGCATGACAGTGGGCTCCTACGAGCAGTACTTC.

The J gene is TRBJ2-3, the V gene TRBV6-6; D not certain. The ends were cut back, 2 bases at V and 3 bases at J, with 3 bases in the middle. Germline values: CDR1 MNHNY, CDR2 SVGAGI (reference sequence). The CDR3 spans 12 residues. DNA for the CDR3: TGTGCCAGCAGTTACGGGACAGATACGCAGTATTTT. Its translation: CASSYGTDTQYF.

The genes are TRBV24-1 and TRBJ2-2; D remains unclear. Between the trimmed V and J ends, which lost 5 bases and 0 bases, there was a span of 6 bases. This CDR3 comprises 14 residues. Per germline, CDR1 KGHDR and CDR2 SFDVKD. The chain's CDR3 is CATSGHSNTGELFF. The CDR3 DNA reads TGTGCCACCAGTGGACATTCGAACACCGGGGAGCTGTTTTTT.

This clone was counted between two and nine times. The chain has TRBV28 and TRBJ1-5; TRBD1 agrees at 11 bases. This CDR3 spans 15 amino acids. The V segment lost 5 bases and the J segment 5 bases; nucleotides outside the gene matches: 5. The germline V gene encodes CDR1 MDHEN and CDR2 SYDVKM. CDR3 protein: CASSRGQGAHQPQHF. The CDR3 DNA reads as TGTGCCAGCAGTCGCGGACAGGGGGCGCATCAGCCCCAGCATTTT.

The J gene is TRBJ1-1, the V gene TRBV5-6; D is possibly TRBD1 (6 bases). CDR3 length equals 15 residues. Germline assignment: CDR1 SGHDT and CDR2 YYEEEE. Trimming stripped 4 bases from V and 5 bases from J, with 18 bases between. The CDR3 nucleotides read TGTGCCAGCAGCGTGCCCCGGGGGGCGCAGACTGAAGCTTTCTTT. Protein sequence: CASSVPRGAQTEAFF.